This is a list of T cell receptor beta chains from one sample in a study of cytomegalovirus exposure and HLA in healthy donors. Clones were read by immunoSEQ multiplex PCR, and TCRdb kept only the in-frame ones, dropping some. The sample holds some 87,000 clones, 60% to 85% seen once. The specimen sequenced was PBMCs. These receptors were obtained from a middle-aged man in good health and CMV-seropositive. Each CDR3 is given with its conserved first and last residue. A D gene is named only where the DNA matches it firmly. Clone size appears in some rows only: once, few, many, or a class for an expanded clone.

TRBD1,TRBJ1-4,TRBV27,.,TGTGCCAGCAGTGACCGGGACAGTAATGAAAAACTGTTTTTT,CASSDRDSNEKLFF
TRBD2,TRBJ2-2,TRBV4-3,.,TGCGCCAGCAGCCAAGAAACCCCGACTAGCGGGGGAACCGGGGAGCTGTTTTTT,CASSQETPTSGGTGELFF
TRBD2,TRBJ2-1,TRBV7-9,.,TGTGCCAGCAGCTTATGGACTAGCGGGGGAGATGAGCAGTTCTTC,CASSLWTSGGDEQFF
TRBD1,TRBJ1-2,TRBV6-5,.,TGTGCCAGCAGTTACTGGCCTTGGACAGGGGGAGATGGCTACCCCTTC,CASSYWPWTGGDGYPF
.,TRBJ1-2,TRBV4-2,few,TGTGCCAGCAGCCAAGATGGGGCAGATAACTATGGCTACACCTTC,CASSQDGADNYGYTF
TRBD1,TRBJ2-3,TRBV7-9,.,TGTGCCAGCAGCTTATCGCAGGGGGAAACAGATACGCAGTATTTT,CASSLSQGETDTQYF
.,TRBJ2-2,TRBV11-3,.,TGTGCCAGCGCCCGAACCGGGAGTAGCACCGGGGAGCTGTTTTTT,CASARTGSSTGELFF
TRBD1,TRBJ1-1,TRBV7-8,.,TGTGCCAGCAGCCCCGGGACAGGTTTAGGGAACACTGAAGCTTTCTTT,CASSPGTGLGNTEAFF
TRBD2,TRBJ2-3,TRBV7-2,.,TGTGCCAGCAGCTTGTTAGCGGGGGCTCTCCCAGATACGCAGTATTTT,CASSLLAGALPDTQYF
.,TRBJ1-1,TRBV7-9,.,TGTGCCAGCAGCTTTTTGCAGGGCCGCGACCCCATGAACACTGAAGCTTTCTTT,CASSFLQGRDPMNTEAFF